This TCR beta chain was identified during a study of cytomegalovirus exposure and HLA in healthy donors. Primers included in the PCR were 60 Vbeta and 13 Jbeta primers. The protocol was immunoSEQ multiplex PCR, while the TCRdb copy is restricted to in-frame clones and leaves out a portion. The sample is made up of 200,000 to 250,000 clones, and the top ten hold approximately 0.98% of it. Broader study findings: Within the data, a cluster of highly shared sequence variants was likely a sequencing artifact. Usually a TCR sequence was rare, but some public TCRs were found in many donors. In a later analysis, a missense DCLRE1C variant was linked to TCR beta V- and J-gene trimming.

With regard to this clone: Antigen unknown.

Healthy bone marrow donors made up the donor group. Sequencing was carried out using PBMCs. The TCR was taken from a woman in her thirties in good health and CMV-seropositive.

CDR3 coding DNA: TGTGCCAGTAGTATCGAGGTCACCAATTCACCCCTCCACTTT. It encodes CASSIEVTNSPLHF. The chain carries TRBV19 and TRBJ1-6; no reliable D call. The germline V gene has CDR1 LNHDA and CDR2 SQIVND (reference sequence). The CDR3 covers 14 residues. Trimming pared 3 bases from V and 7 bases from J, leaving 10 bases between.